Included here is one T cell receptor (beta chain) sequence, with context. In the source study's methods: Reference gene primer amplification gave estimated nucleated cell counts. Data came from immunoSEQ multiplex PCR; TCRdb stores just in-frame clones and leaves some out. Clonal size and the V and J genes are those of that table, whereas D and trimming came from the DNA. This table holds roughly 68,000 clones, about 90% found once. This sample is part of a study of blood T cell repertoires in COVID-19. Study context: Whether acute or convalescent, the COVID-19 samples came from the United States, Italy and Spain. Sources were T cells, B-cell-depleted T cells, or PBMCs; the material itself was cDNA or gDNA.

The length of the CDR3 is 13 residues. Germline assignment: CDR1 SGHRS and CDR2 YFSETQ. V was clipped by 4 bases and J by 7 bases, with 15 bases between them. The V gene is TRBV5-1, the J gene TRBJ2-7; D perhaps matches TRBD2 (5 bases). Sequencing was performed on peripheral blood. The sequence derives from a human donor in a cohort sampled during active COVID-19. The CDR3 region is CASSPGLRQEQYF. The CDR3 DNA reads as TGCGCCAGCAGCCCCGGACTGCGTCAAGAGCAGTACTTC.